This T cell receptor (beta chain) was found in a study of OX40 agonist ivuxolimab in advanced cancers. The study's findings and limits: CD4+ T cells averaged fewer expanded clones than CD8+ T cells.

Profiling relied on immunoSEQ multiplex PCR, and the TCRdb table lists in-frame clones only, not all of them. The data contain several thousand clones, less than 85% of them singletons. Of note for this clone: Its antigen is currently unknown.

CDR3 length: 13 amino acids. V was pared by 0 bases and J by 4 bases, with 8 bases between. Per germline, CDR1 SGHRS and CDR2 YFSETQ. The sample in question was CD4+ or CD8+ T cells sorted from blood, obtained in a trial of the OX40 agonist ivuxolimab. The V and J genes are TRBV5-1 and TRBJ2-7; no firm D call. The TCR sequence derives from an adult with an advanced solid tumor such as melanoma, head and neck, liver or kidney cancer. DNA for the CDR3: TGCGCCAGCAGCTTGGGAGAATCTTACGAGCAGTACTTC. This gives the protein CASSLGESYEQYF.